This TCR beta chain came from a study of blood T cell repertoires in COVID-19. At the level of the study: Samples taken during acute and convalescent COVID-19 were collected in the United States, Italy and Spain. T cells, B-cell-depleted T cells, or PBMCs supplied cDNA or gDNA.

With V trimmed by 7 bases and J by 5 bases, 3 bases remained unmatched. CDR1 is SNHLY and CDR2 is FYNNEI in the germline V gene. This CDR3 spans 12 amino acids. Study processing details: Amplification with reference gene primers provided the estimates of nucleated cell counts. Clones were sequenced by immunoSEQ multiplex PCR, and TCRdb holds only the in-frame ones, with some missing. D and trimming come from the DNA, and the V and J calls and clone size come from that table. The data show over 200,000 clones, 83% seen once. Sequenced material: peripheral blood. The clonotype comes from a woman aged 40 to 50 with active or convalescent COVID-19. V usage is TRBV2 and J usage is TRBJ1-1, with TRBD1 identical over 8 bases. The CDR3 region has the DNA TGTGCCAGCAAAACAGGGGGGACTGAAGCTTTCTTT. This translates into CASKTGGTEAFF.